These 24 T cell receptor beta chains share one sample of origin, sequenced in a study of T cells after yellow fever vaccination (dated 2019 in TCRdb). Library preparation employed 5' RACE. Sequencing was carried out with an Illumina NovaSeq 6000. Using fastp at Q25 and MiXCR, TCRdb reprocessed the public reads and kept productive beta chains. One record per CDR3 amino acid sequence lists the most common genes and DNA. In all, the sample holds around 100,000 distinct CDR3 sequences, and around 5.5% of those were seen once. Clones ranked in the top ten supply 35% to 50% of the sample. Per the publication, the treatment or condition label means: live attenuated yellow fever vaccine strain. The source was CD8+ T cells sorted from PBMCs, collected 10 days after the yellow fever booster vaccination. The receptors originated from a man between 18 and 35 years old who received the YFV17D yellow fever vaccine.

V is TRBV5-1 and J is TRBJ1-1, with D maybe TRBD1 (6 bases). Germline lookup yields CDR1 SGHRS and CDR2 YFSETQ. V was pared by 2 bases and J by 6 bases, with 14 bases between. CDR3 length: 14 amino acids. CDR3 DNA sequence: TGCGCCAGCAGCTTCGGGGGGGCTATGGCTGAAGCTTTCTTT. Protein product: CASSFGGAMAEAFF.

This rearrangement joins TRBV24-1 to TRBJ2-7; D unclear. This CDR3 has 14 amino acids. Germline CDR1 reads KGHDR; CDR2 reads SFDVKD. Between the trimmed V and J ends, which lost 10 bases and 3 bases, there was a span of 18 bases. For the CDR3, the DNA is TGTGCCACTCGTCGGTCGGGCCCTCTCTACGAGCAGTACTTC. Translating gives CATRRSGPLYEQYF.

V gene TRBV5-5 combines with J gene TRBJ2-3, with D possibly being TRBD1 (6 bases). The length of the CDR3 is 15 residues. V was clipped by 4 bases and J by 0 bases, with 12 bases between them. Germline V gives CDR1 SGHKS, CDR2 YYEKEE (reference sequence). The CDR3 DNA sequence: TGTGCCAGCAGCCCCACAGGGATTAGCACAGATACGCAGTATTTT. This gives the protein CASSPTGISTDTQYF.

There are a few counts of this clonotype. The chain combines TRBV4-3 with TRBJ1-5, with 8 bases identical to TRBD1. V lost 0 bases, J lost 4 bases, and 14 bases stayed unmatched. CDR3 length: 19 amino acids. In germline, CDR1 is LGHNA, CDR2 YSLEER. Written as DNA, the CDR3 is TGCGCCAGCAGCCAAGATCTCGGCAGGGGGCTAGGTAGGAATCAGCCCCAGCATTTT. Protein product: CASSQDLGRGLGRNQPQHF.

V usage is TRBV2 and J usage is TRBJ2-1, with TRBD2 identical over 9 bases. The V and J ends lost 6 bases and 8 bases, in that order; junction bases with no gene match: 5. Germline V CDR1 and CDR2: SNHLY, FYNNEI. This CDR3 contains 13 residues. The CDR3 region is CASSGLALDEQFF. The CDR3 DNA reads TGTGCCAGCAGCGGACTAGCGTTAGATGAGCAGTTCTTC.

This clonotype was detected only a few times. The chain recombines TRBV6-5 with TRBJ2-2; D gene uncertain. V was clipped by 9 bases and J by 0 bases, with 8 bases between them. The CDR3 runs to 13 residues. CDR1 is MNHEY and CDR2 is SVGAGI in the germline V gene. The CDR3 loop is CASCLANTGELFF. Written as DNA, the CDR3 is TGTGCCAGTTGTCTAGCGAACACCGGGGAGCTGTTTTTT.

This clonotype was seen at least ten times. The V call is TRBV12-3 or TRBV12-4, the J call TRBJ2-6; no clear D. This CDR3 is 13 amino acids long. The V and J ends lost 5 bases and 1 base respectively, with 3 bases between them. CDR3 loop: CASSLSGANVLTF. CDR3 bases: TGTGCCAGCAGTCTATCTGGGGCCAACGTCCTGACTTTC.

There are many counts of this clonotype. The genes are TRBV5-1 and TRBJ1-1; unclear D gene. CDR3 length: 12 residues. V dropped 5 bases and J dropped 3 bases, with 8 bases sitting between them. The V gene's germline CDR1 is SGHRS and CDR2 YFSETQ. The CDR3, as DNA: TGCGCCAGCAGACCGGGAGACACTGAAGCTTTCTTT. Translated: CASRPGDTEAFF.

This clonotype was counted ten times or more. The chain combines TRBV2 with TRBJ2-3; D not certain. Germline V CDR1 and CDR2: SNHLY, FYNNEI. The CDR3 spans 12 residues. V lost 3 bases and J 0 bases, leaving 1 base between the germline ends. The CDR3, as DNA: TGTGCCAGCAGTGACAGCACAGATACGCAGTATTTT. This translates into CASSDSTDTQYF.

V usage is TRBV13 and J usage is TRBJ2-3; 8 nucleotides align to TRBD2. CDR1 PRHDT and CDR2 FYEKMQ come from the germline V gene (reference sequence). This CDR3 has 15 amino acids. V lost 1 base and J lost 4; bases outside the gene matches: 4. The CDR3 protein is CASSLERGGPDTQYF. The CDR3 nucleotides are TGTGCCAGCAGCTTAGAACGGGGGGGCCCAGATACGCAGTATTTT.

There are many counts of this clonotype. The chain has TRBV15 and TRBJ2-5, with 13 bases lining up with TRBD2. Germline trimming cut 1 base from V and 3 bases from J; bases unmatched to any gene: 8. Per germline, CDR1 LNHNV and CDR2 YYDKDF (reference sequence). The CDR3 runs 18 residues. The CDR3 nucleotides are TGTGCCACCAGCAGAGGCTTACTAGCGGGGGGGCCAGAAGAGACCCAGTACTTC. Its translation: CATSRGLLAGGPEETQYF.

A single count supports this clonotype. V and J are TRBV28 and TRBJ1-5; no clear D gene. V shed 2 bases and J shed 2 bases, with 7 bases lying between them. Germline loops: CDR1 MDHEN, CDR2 SYDVKM. The CDR3 sequence is 14 residues long. In nucleotides, the CDR3 is TGTGCCAGCAGTTTACAGAGAGGCAATCAGCCCCAGCATTTT. Translated: CASSLQRGNQPQHF.

This clonotype was counted ten times or more. The chain combines TRBV5-1 with TRBJ2-7, with 7 bases fitting TRBD1. Unmatched junction bases numbered 5, after V lost 2 bases and J lost 3 bases. Germline lookup yields CDR1 SGHRS and CDR2 YFSETQ. The CDR3 is 14 amino acids. In nucleotides, the CDR3 is TGCGCCAGCAGCTTAACCGGGACAGACTACGAGCAGTACGTC. Protein product: CASSLTGTDYEQYV.

This clonotype was seen only a few times. J is TRBJ2-3 and V is TRBV4-2; TRBD2 matches at 9 bases. This CDR3 has 16 amino acids. The germline CDR1 and CDR2 sequences are LGHNA and YNFKEQ. Trimming cost V 0 bases and J 4 bases; bases outside gene matches: 5. CDR3 region: CASSQDGRGGSDTQYF. The CDR3, as DNA: TGTGCCAGCAGCCAAGATGGGCGGGGGGGTTCAGATACGCAGTATTTT.

In its sample, this clonotype was seen a few times. The chain combines TRBV7-2 with TRBJ2-4, with 8 bases identical to TRBD1. The CDR3 loop spans 17 amino acids. Germline values: CDR1 SGHTA, CDR2 FQGNSA. The V segment lost 4 bases and the J segment 6 bases; nucleotides outside the gene matches: 14. CDR3 nucleotides: TGTGCCAGCAGCTCTATCTCACAGACAGGGGCCGGAAACATTCAGTACTTC. Protein product: CASSSISQTGAGNIQYF.

The J gene is TRBJ1-2, the V gene TRBV7-9, with unresolved D. Trimming took 5 bases from V and 9 from J, leaving 13 bases between them. The CDR3 loop spans 12 amino acids. Germline V gene lookup returns CDR1 SEHNR and CDR2 FQNEAQ (reference sequence). CDR3 bases: TGTGCCAGCAGCCTAATAACTAGAAGCTACACCTTC. Protein product: CASSLITRSYTF.

There are many counts of this clonotype. The chain combines TRBV6-6 with TRBJ2-3; D remains unclear. CDR1 is MNHNY and CDR2 is SVGAGI in the germline V gene (reference sequence). The CDR3 spans 12 residues. Trimming removed 6 bases at V and 8 bases at J, with 12 bases between. The CDR3 nucleotides read TGTGCCAGCAGCCCAAGAGTCCGTACGCAGTATTTT. Translated, it gives CASSPRVRTQYF.

The sample holds a few counts of this clonotype. The V gene is TRBV12-3 or TRBV12-4, the J gene TRBJ2-7; the match to TRBD1 covers 7 bases. V trimming: 5 bases; J trimming: 2 bases; junction bases outside the gene matches: 15. The CDR3 has 17 residues. The CDR3 loop reads CASSPTADRAHPYEQYF. The CDR3, as DNA: TGTGCCAGCAGTCCGACCGCAGACAGGGCTCATCCCTACGAGCAGTACTTC.

This clonotype was picked up many times. The gene calls are TRBV7-2 and TRBJ2-2; 7 bases match TRBD1. With 2 bases clipped from V and 5 bases from J, the junction kept 8 bases outside the gene matches. This CDR3 has 16 amino acids. Germline CDR1 reads SGHTA; CDR2 reads FQGNSA. CDR3 amino acids: CASSLSFPGGTGELFF. CDR3 nucleotides: TGTGCCAGCAGCTTATCGTTCCCAGGGGGAACCGGGGAGCTGTTTTTT. The whole variable domain, filled in from reference TRBV7-2 and TRBJ2-2, reads GAGVSQSPSNKVTEKGKDVELRCDPISGHTALYWYRQSLGQGLEFLIYFQGNSAPDKSGLPSDRFSAERTGGSVSTLTIQRTQQEDSAVYLCASSLSFPGGTGELFFGEGSRLTVL.

This clonotype was picked up a small number of times. The rearrangement joins TRBV13 to TRBJ1-1; no clear D. Germline CDR1 is PRHDT and CDR2 is FYEKMQ (reference sequence). This CDR3 has 15 amino acids. V was shortened by 3 bases and J by 0 bases, with 11 bases between the two germline ends. The CDR3 DNA follows: TGTGCCAGCAGCTTGACCGGACTCATGAACACTGAAGCTTTCTTT. This gives the protein CASSLTGLMNTEAFF.

The genes are TRBV6-5 and TRBJ2-1; possible D gene TRBD2, 5 bases. The CDR3 is 12 residues long. Germline V gene sequence: CDR1 MNHEY, CDR2 SVGAGI. V was trimmed by 2 bases and J by 9 bases, leaving 8 bases between them. The CDR3: CASSYRSGEQFF. In DNA, the CDR3 is TGTGCCAGCAGTTACCGAAGCGGTGAGCAGTTCTTC.

A few counts support this clonotype. CDR3: CASSQGRLSYNEQFF. The CDR3 DNA reads as TGTGCCAGCAGCCAGGGCAGGCTTTCCTACAATGAGCAGTTCTTC. The rearrangement links TRBV3-1 to TRBJ2-1, with no clear D. In germline, CDR1 is LGHDT, CDR2 YNNKEL (reference sequence). The CDR3 has 15 amino acids. V was cut by 3 bases and J by 1 base, with 10 bases left in between.

There are a few counts of this clonotype. This chain links TRBV4-3 with TRBJ1-2; D is unresolved. V was pared by 0 bases and J by 3 bases, with 11 bases between. Germline values: CDR1 LGHNA, CDR2 YSLEER. The length of the CDR3 is 15 residues. The CDR3 DNA sequence: TGCGCCAGCAGCCAAGAATTGGGTGAACACTATGGCTACACCTTC. This sequence encodes CASSQELGEHYGYTF.

This clonotype has more than one count but fewer than ten. This chain joins TRBV6-2 or TRBV6-3 and TRBJ2-7; 9 bases map to TRBD2. The V and J ends lost 3 bases and 7 bases, in that order; junction bases with no gene match: 10. The CDR3 loop spans 15 amino acids. The germline CDR1 and CDR2 sequences are MNHEY and SVGEGT. The CDR3 loop is CASSYPGLARGEQYF. CDR3 sequence (DNA): TGTGCCAGCAGTTATCCCGGACTAGCGAGGGGGGAGCAGTACTTC.